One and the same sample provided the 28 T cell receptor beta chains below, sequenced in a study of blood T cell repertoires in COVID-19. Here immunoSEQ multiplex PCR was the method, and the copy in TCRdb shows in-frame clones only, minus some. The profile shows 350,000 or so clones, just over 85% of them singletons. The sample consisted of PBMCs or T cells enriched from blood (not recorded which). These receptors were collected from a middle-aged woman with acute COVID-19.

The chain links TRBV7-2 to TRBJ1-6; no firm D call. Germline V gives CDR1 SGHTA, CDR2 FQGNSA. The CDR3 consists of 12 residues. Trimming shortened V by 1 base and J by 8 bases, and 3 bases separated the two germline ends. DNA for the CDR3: TGTGCCAGCAGCTTAGGCGATTCACCCCTCCACTTT. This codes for CASSLGDSPLHF.

In DNA form, the CDR3 reads TGTGCCAGCAGCCCAGGGTTCAGAATGGGGTCCTACGAGCAGTACTTC. Protein product: CASSPGFRMGSYEQYF. The chain couples TRBV7-9 to TRBJ2-7; the D gene is possibly TRBD1 (5 bases). Trimming took off 5 bases at V and 1 base at J, with 18 bases between the two ends. In germline, CDR1 is SEHNR, CDR2 FQNEAQ (reference sequence). CDR3 length equals 16 residues.

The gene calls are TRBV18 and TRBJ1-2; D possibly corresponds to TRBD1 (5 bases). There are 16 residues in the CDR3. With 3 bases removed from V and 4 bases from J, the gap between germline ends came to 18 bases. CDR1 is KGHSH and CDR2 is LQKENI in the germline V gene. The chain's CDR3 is CASSPGPGVFGYGYTF. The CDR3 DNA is TGTGCCAGCTCACCGGGACCGGGGGTGTTTGGCTATGGCTACACCTTC.

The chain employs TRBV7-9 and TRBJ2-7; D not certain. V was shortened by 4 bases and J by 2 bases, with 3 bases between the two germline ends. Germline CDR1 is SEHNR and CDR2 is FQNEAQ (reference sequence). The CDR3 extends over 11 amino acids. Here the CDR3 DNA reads TGTGCCAGCAGCTCTACCTACGAGCAGTACTTC. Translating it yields CASSSTYEQYF. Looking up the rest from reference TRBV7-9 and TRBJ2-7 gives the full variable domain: DTGVSQNPRHKITKRGQNVTFRCDPISEHNRLYWYRQTLGQGPEFLTYFQNEAQLEKSRLLSDRFSAERPKGSFSTLEIQRTEQGDSAMYLCASSSTYEQYFGPGTRLTVT.

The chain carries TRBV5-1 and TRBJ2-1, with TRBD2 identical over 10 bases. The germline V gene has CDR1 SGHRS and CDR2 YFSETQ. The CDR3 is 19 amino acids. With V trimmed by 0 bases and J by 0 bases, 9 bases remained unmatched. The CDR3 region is CASSLGRTSGYPSYNEQFF. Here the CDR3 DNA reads TGCGCCAGCAGCTTGGGGCGGACTAGCGGTTACCCCTCCTACAATGAGCAGTTCTTC.

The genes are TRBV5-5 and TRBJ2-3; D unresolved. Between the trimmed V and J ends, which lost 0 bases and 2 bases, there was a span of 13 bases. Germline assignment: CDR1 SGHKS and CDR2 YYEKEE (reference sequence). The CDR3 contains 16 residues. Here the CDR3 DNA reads TGTGCCAGCAGCTTGGACTATACCAGCCACACAGATACGCAGTATTTT. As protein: CASSLDYTSHTDTQYF.

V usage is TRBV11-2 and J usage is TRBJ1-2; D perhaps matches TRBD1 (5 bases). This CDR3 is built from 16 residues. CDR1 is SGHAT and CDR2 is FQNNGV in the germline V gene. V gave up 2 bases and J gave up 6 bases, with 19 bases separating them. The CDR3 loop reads CASSLLIGRTGDGYTF. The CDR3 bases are TGTGCCAGCAGCTTATTAATCGGACGGACGGGGGATGGCTACACCTTC. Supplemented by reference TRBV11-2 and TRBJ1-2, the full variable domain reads EAGVAQSPRYKIIEKRQSVAFWCNPISGHATLYWYQQILGQGPKLLIQFQNNGVVDDSQLPKDRFSAERLKGVDSTLKIQPAKLEDSAVYLCASSLLIGRTGDGYTFGSGTRLTVV.

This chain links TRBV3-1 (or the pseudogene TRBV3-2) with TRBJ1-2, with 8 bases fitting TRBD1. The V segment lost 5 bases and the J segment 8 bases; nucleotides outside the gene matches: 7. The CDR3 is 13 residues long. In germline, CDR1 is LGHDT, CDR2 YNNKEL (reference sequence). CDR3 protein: CASSSQGARGYTF. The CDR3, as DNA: TGTGCCAGCAGCTCCCAGGGGGCGCGGGGCTACACCTTC.

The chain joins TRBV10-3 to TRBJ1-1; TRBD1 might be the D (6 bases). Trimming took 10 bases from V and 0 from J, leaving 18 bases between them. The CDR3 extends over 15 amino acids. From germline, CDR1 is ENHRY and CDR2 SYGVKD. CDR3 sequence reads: CATRRDTKMNTEAFF. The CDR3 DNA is TGTGCCACACGAAGGGACACCAAAATGAACACTGAAGCTTTCTTT.

The CDR3 bases are TGTGCCAGCAGCGAGGGACTAGCGGGAATTCTCTACGAGCAGTACTTC. Its protein product is CASSEGLAGILYEQYF. This chain uses TRBV5-4 with TRBJ2-7; TRBD2 aligns across 13 bases. Germline V CDR1 and CDR2: SGHNT, YYREEE (reference sequence). The junction had 7 bases not matched to a gene; V was cut back by 4 bases and J by 3 bases. CDR3 length: 16 amino acids.

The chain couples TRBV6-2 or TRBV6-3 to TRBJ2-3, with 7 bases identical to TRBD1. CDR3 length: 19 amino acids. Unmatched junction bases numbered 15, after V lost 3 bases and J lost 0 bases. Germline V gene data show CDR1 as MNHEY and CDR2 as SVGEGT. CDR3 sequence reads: CASSYRGTARLRSTDTQYF. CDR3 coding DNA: TGTGCCAGCAGTTATAGAGGGACAGCTCGTCTTCGGAGCACAGATACGCAGTATTTT.

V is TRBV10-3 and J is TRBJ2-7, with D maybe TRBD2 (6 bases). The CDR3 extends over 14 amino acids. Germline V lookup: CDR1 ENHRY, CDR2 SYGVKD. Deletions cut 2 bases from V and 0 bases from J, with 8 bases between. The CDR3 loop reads CAISERESSYEQYF. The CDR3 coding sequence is TGTGCCATCAGTGAGCGGGAGAGCTCCTACGAGCAGTACTTC.

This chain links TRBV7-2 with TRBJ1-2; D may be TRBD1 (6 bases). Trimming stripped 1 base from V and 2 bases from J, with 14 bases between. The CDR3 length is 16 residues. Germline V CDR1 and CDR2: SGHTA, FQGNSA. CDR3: CASSLVSGGRNYGYTF. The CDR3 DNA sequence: TGTGCCAGCAGCTTAGTTTCGGGGGGGCGCAACTATGGCTACACCTTC.

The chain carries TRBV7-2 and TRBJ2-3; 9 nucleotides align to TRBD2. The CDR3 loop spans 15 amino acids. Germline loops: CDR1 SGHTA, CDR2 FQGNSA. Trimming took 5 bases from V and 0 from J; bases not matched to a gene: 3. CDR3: CASSRGGASTDTQYF. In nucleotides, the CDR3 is TGTGCCAGCAGCCGCGGGGGGGCTAGCACAGATACGCAGTATTTT.

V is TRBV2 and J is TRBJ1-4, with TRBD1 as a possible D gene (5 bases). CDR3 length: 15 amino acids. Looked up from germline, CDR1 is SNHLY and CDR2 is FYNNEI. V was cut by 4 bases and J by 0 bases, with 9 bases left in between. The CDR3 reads CASSGGTATNEKLFF. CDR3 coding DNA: TGTGCCAGCAGTGGCGGGACGGCAACTAATGAAAAACTGTTTTTT.

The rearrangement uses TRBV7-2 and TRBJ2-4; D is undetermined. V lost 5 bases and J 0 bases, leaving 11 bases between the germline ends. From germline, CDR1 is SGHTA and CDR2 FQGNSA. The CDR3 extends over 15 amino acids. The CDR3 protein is CASSHFRSAKNIQYF. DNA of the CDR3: TGTGCCAGCAGCCATTTTAGATCAGCCAAAAACATTCAGTACTTC.

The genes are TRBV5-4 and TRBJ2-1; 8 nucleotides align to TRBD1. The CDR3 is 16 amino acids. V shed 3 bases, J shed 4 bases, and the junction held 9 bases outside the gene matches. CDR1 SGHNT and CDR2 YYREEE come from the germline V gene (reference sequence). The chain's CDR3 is CASSSRKTGVYNEQFF. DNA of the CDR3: TGTGCCAGCAGCTCGCGAAAGACAGGGGTTTACAATGAGCAGTTCTTC. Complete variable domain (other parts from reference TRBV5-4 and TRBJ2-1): ETGVTQSPTHLIKTRGQQVTLRCSSQSGHNTVSWYQQALGQGPQFIFQYYREEENGRGNFPPRFSGLQFPNYSSELNVNALELDDSALYLCASSSRKTGVYNEQFFGPGTRLTVL.

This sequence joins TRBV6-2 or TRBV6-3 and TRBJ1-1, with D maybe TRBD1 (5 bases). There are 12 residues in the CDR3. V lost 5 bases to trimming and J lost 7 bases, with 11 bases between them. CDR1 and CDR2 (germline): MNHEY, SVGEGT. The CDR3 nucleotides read TGTGCCAGCAGTCGGGGGAGGAGTGAAGCTTTCTTT. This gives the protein CASSRGRSEAFF.

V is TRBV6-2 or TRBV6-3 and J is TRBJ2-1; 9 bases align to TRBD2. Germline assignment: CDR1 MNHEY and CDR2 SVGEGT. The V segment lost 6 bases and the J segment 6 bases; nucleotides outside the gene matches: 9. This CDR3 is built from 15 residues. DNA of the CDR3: TGTGCCAGCAGCCCCGGGGGTAGCGGGGGCAATGAGCAGTTCTTC. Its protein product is CASSPGGSGGNEQFF.

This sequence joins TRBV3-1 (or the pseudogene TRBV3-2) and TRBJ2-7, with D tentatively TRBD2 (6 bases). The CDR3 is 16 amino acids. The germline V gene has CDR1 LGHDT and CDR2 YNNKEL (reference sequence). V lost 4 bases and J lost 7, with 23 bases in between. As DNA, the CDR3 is TGTGCCAGCAGCCGCGGAGGGACTGCCGGTAAGAGGGAGCAGTACTTC. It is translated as CASSRGGTAGKREQYF.

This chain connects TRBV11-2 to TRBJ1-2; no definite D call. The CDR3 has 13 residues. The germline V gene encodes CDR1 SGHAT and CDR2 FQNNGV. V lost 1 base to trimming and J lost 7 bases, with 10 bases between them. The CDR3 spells CASSLGGLGGYTF. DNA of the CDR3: TGTGCCAGCAGCTTAGGAGGGTTGGGTGGCTACACCTTC.

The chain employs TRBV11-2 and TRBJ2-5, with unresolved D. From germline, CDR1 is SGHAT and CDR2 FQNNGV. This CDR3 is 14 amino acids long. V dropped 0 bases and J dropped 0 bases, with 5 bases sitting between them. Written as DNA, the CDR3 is TGTGCCAGCAGCTTAGAACACCACCAAGAGACCCAGTACTTC. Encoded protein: CASSLEHHQETQYF.

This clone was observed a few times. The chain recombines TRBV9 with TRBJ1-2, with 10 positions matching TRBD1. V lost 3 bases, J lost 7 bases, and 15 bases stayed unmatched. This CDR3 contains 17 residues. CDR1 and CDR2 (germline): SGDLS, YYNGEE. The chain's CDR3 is CASSGHVVPGQGSGYTF. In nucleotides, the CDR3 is TGTGCCAGCAGCGGACACGTCGTTCCGGGACAGGGGTCTGGCTACACCTTC.

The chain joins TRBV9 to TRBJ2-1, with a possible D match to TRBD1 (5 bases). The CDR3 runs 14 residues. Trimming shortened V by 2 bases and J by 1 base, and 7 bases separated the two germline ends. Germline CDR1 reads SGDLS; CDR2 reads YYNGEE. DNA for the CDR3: TGTGCCAGCAGCGTGACAGAATCCTACAATGAGCAGTTCTTC. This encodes CASSVTESYNEQFF.

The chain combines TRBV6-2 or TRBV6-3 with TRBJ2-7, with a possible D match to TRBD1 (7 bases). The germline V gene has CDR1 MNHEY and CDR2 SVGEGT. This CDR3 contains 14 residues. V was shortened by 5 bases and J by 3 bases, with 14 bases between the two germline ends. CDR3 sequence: CASSAGGGLYEQYF. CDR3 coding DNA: TGTGCCAGCAGTGCCGGAGGGGGCCTCTACGAGCAGTACTTC.

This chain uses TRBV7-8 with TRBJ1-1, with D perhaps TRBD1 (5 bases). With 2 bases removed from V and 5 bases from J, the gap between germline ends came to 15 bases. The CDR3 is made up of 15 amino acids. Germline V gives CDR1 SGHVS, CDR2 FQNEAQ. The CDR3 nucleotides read TGTGCCAGCAGCTTACTAGGGATCGGGGGGACTGAAGCTTTCTTT. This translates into CASSLLGIGGTEAFF.

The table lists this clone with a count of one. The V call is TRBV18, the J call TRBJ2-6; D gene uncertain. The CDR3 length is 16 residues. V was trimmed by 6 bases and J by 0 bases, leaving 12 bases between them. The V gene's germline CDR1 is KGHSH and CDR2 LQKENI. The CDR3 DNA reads TGTGCCAGCTCCCCATCACCGGTCTCTGGGGCCAACGTCCTGACTTTC. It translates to CASSPSPVSGANVLTF.

CDR3 protein: CASSYDFAGRGTEAFF. CDR3 sequence (DNA): TGTGCCAGCAGTTACGACTTCGCCGGGCGGGGGACTGAAGCTTTCTTT. This chain uses TRBV6-2 or TRBV6-3 with TRBJ1-1; maybe TRBD1 (5 bases). Germline CDR1 is MNHEY and CDR2 is SVGEGT. With 2 bases removed from V and 5 bases from J, the gap between germline ends came to 18 bases. The CDR3 is 16 residues long.